Following are 28 T cell receptor beta chains from one sample sequenced in a study of blood T cell repertoires in COVID-19. Profiling relied on immunoSEQ multiplex PCR, and the TCRdb table lists in-frame clones only, not all of them. The repertoire holds about 260,000 clones, less than 90% seen once, with under 2% in the top ten. The sample was peripheral blood. The receptors here all came from a man aged 25 to 45 with active or convalescent COVID-19.

The chain carries TRBV6-4 and TRBJ2-5, with D perhaps TRBD2 (6 bases). Germline CDR1 reads MRHNA; CDR2 reads SNTAGT. Trimming took 3 bases from V and 7 from J, leaving 12 bases between them. The CDR3 consists of 13 residues. For the CDR3, the DNA is TGTGCCAGCAGTGAAAACCGGGACTCGACCCAGTACTTC. This encodes CASSENRDSTQYF.

The chain is built from TRBV5-1 and TRBJ1-2, with TRBD1 matching over 7 bases. Germline CDR1 SGHRS, CDR2 YFSETQ. Trimming removed 3 bases from V and 4 bases from J; junction bases left unmatched: 9. The CDR3 runs 15 residues. The CDR3 DNA sequence: TGCGCCAGCAGCTCAACCGGGACAGTCCTCTATGGCTACACCTTC. Translation gives CASSSTGTVLYGYTF.

The genes are TRBV6-5 and TRBJ2-4; weak D call: TRBD2 (5 bases). Looked up from germline, CDR1 is MNHEY and CDR2 is SVGAGI. Trimming pared 6 bases from V and 2 bases from J, leaving 11 bases between. CDR3 length equals 14 residues. Written as DNA, the CDR3 is TGTGCCAGCAGCGCCAGACTAACCAAAAACATTCAGTACTTC. Residues: CASSARLTKNIQYF.

The V gene is TRBV2, the J gene TRBJ2-2; a weak D match, TRBD2 (5 bases). The V end was cut by 10 bases, the J end by 3 bases, with 9 bases between. This CDR3 contains 12 residues. Germline loops: CDR1 SNHLY, CDR2 FYNNEI. For the CDR3, the DNA is TGTGCCAATCGGGGAGACACCGGGGAGCTGTTTTTT. It translates to CANRGDTGELFF.

Only one count was recorded for this clone. The chain recombines TRBV27 with TRBJ1-1; perhaps TRBD1 as D (5 bases). This CDR3 is 15 amino acids long. V was shortened by 7 bases and J by 4 bases, with 19 bases between the two germline ends. In germline, CDR1 is MNHEY, CDR2 SMNVEV (reference sequence). DNA of the CDR3: TGTGCCAGCACCCCCCTGGGGGGGTTTCTCACTGAAGCTTTCTTT. It yields the protein CASTPLGGFLTEAFF.

CDR3: CASSYHGTSRNEQFF. The CDR3 DNA reads as TGTGCCAGCAGTTATCACGGGACTAGCCGCAATGAGCAGTTCTTC. This chain links TRBV6-5 with TRBJ2-1; 9 nucleotides line up with TRBD2. Germline V gives CDR1 MNHEY, CDR2 SVGAGI. V shed 3 bases and J 6 bases; nucleotides not matched to a gene: 6. The CDR3 consists of 15 residues.

The rearrangement links TRBV12-3 or TRBV12-4 to TRBJ1-4, with no clear D. The length of the CDR3 is 12 residues. V was cut by 7 bases and J by 4 bases, with 7 bases left in between. CDR3 region: CASTLDNEKLFF. The CDR3 nucleotides read TGTGCCAGCACACTCGATAATGAAAAACTGTTTTTT.

The chain has TRBV10-2 and TRBJ2-6; 10 bases are a match to TRBD1. Losses at the gene ends were 3 bases for V and 1 base for J; bases not matched to a gene: 3. In germline, CDR1 is WSHSY, CDR2 SAAADI. The CDR3 length is 17 residues. CDR3 sequence (DNA): TGCGCCAGCAGTGATTGGGGACAGGGGTCTGGGGCCAACGTCCTGACTTTC. Encoded protein: CASSDWGQGSGANVLTF.

The chain employs TRBV7-3 and TRBJ1-5, with TRBD1 matching over 8 bases. Germline trimming cut 4 bases from V and 7 bases from J; bases unmatched to any gene: 6. The germline V gene encodes CDR1 SGHTA and CDR2 FQGTGA. The CDR3 is 14 residues long. The CDR3 region is CASSSDRVVQPQHF. In DNA form, the CDR3 reads TGTGCCAGCAGCTCGGACAGGGTGGTACAGCCCCAGCATTTT.

The V and J genes are TRBV5-8 and TRBJ1-1; no firm D call. V shed 4 bases and J shed 7 bases, with 20 bases lying between them. CDR1 and CDR2 (germline): SGHTS, YDEGEE. This CDR3 region has 15 residues. The CDR3 coding sequence is TGTGCCAGCAGCCAAAGCGGCCGGTCTGGGGATGAAGCTTTCTTT. Its translation: CASSQSGRSGDEAFF.

In regard to this clone: A read error may produce the germline difference seen at one junction end. This chain joins TRBV5-5 and TRBJ2-5; 12 bases are shared with TRBD2. CDR3 length: 16 residues. Germline loops: CDR1 SGHKS, CDR2 YYEKEE (reference sequence). As DNA, the CDR3 is TGTGCCAGCAGCACCGAACTAGCGGGGGGCCTATCCGGACCTCACTTC. Its translation: CASSTELAGGLSGPHF. Looking up the rest from reference TRBV5-5 and TRBJ2-5 gives the full variable domain: DAGVTQSPTHLIKTRGQQVTLRCSPISGHKSVSWYQQVLGQGPQFIFQYYEKEERGRGNFPDRFSARQFPNYSSELNVNALLLGDSALYLCASSTELAGGLSGPHFGPGTRLLVL.

This rearrangement joins TRBV2 to TRBJ1-3; D perhaps matches TRBD1 (5 bases). This CDR3 is built from 20 residues. Trimming took 0 bases from V and 3 from J, leaving 24 bases between them. CDR1 and CDR2 (germline): SNHLY, FYNNEI. CDR3 amino acids: CASSEALGILGGSGGNTIYF. CDR3 in DNA: TGTGCCAGCAGTGAAGCGCTTGGTATACTTGGGGGGTCGGGTGGAAACACCATATATTTT.

The chain links TRBV12-3 or TRBV12-4 to TRBJ2-2; unclear D gene. Trimming pared 2 bases from V and 5 bases from J, leaving 6 bases between. The CDR3 has 13 residues. CDR3 nucleotide sequence: TGTGCCAGCAGTTTAACAGAAACCGGGGAGCTGTTTTTT. Translating it yields CASSLTETGELFF.

The J gene is TRBJ1-4, the V gene TRBV3-1 (or the pseudogene TRBV3-2), with 9 bases lining up with TRBD1. Germline V gene data show CDR1 as LGHDT and CDR2 as YNNKEL (reference sequence). V trimming: 5 bases; J trimming: 7 bases; junction bases outside the gene matches: 8. The CDR3 totals 15 residues. The CDR3 sequence: CASSSHRGLGEKLFF. CDR3 sequence (DNA): TGTGCCAGCAGCTCCCACAGGGGGCTGGGTGAAAAACTGTTTTTT.

This chain links TRBV4-3 with TRBJ1-5; no definite D call. This CDR3 is built from 15 residues. The V and J ends lost 1 base and 6 bases respectively, with 13 bases between them. Per the germline V gene, CDR1 is LGHNA and CDR2 is YSLEER. CDR3 in DNA: TGCGCCAGCAGCCAAGTATTTGCGGCTGTTCAGCCCCAGCATTTT. This translates into CASSQVFAAVQPQHF.

V gene TRBV6-2 or TRBV6-3 combines with J gene TRBJ1-1; D may be TRBD1 (6 bases). In germline, CDR1 is MNHEY, CDR2 SVGEGT. This CDR3 has 18 amino acids. Trimming took off 0 bases at V and 0 bases at J, with 17 bases between the two ends. CDR3 bases: TGTGCCAGCAGTTACTCCGTTAGCCTCGGACAGTTGAACACTGAAGCTTTCTTT. Encoded protein: CASSYSVSLGQLNTEAFF.

The chain combines TRBV27 with TRBJ2-2, with 7 bases lining up with TRBD1. V was pared by 3 bases and J by 6 bases, with 10 bases of the junction left unmatched. This CDR3 is built from 16 residues. Germline-derived CDR1 and CDR2 are MNHEY and SMNVEV (reference sequence). CDR3 nucleotide sequence: TGTGCCAGCAGTTTCGGTACAGGGGTCTCGGCCGGGGAGCTGTTTTTT. This translates into CASSFGTGVSAGELFF.

V and J are TRBV27 and TRBJ2-7; 9 positions match TRBD2. Germline loops: CDR1 MNHEY, CDR2 SMNVEV (reference sequence). This CDR3 has 16 residues. V shed 2 bases and J 4 bases; nucleotides not matched to a gene: 9. The DNA of the CDR3 is TGTGCCAGCAGTTTAGCGGGGGGGCAAGTTCCGTACGAGCAGTACTTC. This gives the protein CASSLAGGQVPYEQYF.

The V call is TRBV20-1, the J call TRBJ2-7, with TRBD2 identical over 8 bases. The CDR3 contains 14 residues. Germline V gene data show CDR1 as DFQATT and CDR2 as SNEGSKA (reference sequence). V trimming: 3 bases; J trimming: 0 bases; junction bases outside the gene matches: 4. The CDR3 region is CSASGGGISYEQYF. For the CDR3, the DNA is TGCAGTGCTAGTGGCGGGGGGATCTCCTACGAGCAGTACTTC.

CDR3 sequence: CASSSTGKRFQETQYF. CDR3 DNA sequence: TGTGCCAGCAGCTCGACAGGGAAGAGGTTCCAAGAGACCCAGTACTTC. The chain couples TRBV11-1 to TRBJ2-5; 7 nucleotides match TRBD1. Germline V gene data show CDR1 as SGHAT and CDR2 as FQDESV (reference sequence). After removal of 4 bases from V and 1 base from J, the junction contained 9 bases not matched to a gene. The CDR3 is 16 amino acids.

This clone was picked up a small number of times. The chain uses TRBV9 and TRBJ1-3; 8 positions agree with TRBD1. CDR3 length: 16 residues. V lost 1 base, J lost 4 bases, and 7 bases stayed unmatched. From germline, CDR1 is SGDLS and CDR2 YYNGEE. The CDR3: CASSVSGGLVGNTIYF. CDR3 DNA: TGTGCCAGCAGCGTATCAGGGGGCCTGGTCGGAAACACCATATATTTT.

This clone was picked up one time. The V call is TRBV3-1 (or the pseudogene TRBV3-2), the J call TRBJ1-6; tentative D call: TRBD1 (6 bases). V was cut by 4 bases and J by 16 bases, with 11 bases left in between. The CDR3 runs 11 residues. Looked up from germline, CDR1 is LGHDT and CDR2 is YNNKEL (reference sequence). The CDR3 spells CASSLGQSLHF. CDR3 nucleotides: TGTGCCAGCAGCCTAGGACAGTCTCTCCACTTT.

This chain connects TRBV10-3 to TRBJ2-5; D ambiguous. The CDR3 runs to 13 residues. Trimming removed 3 bases from V and 5 bases from J, with 10 bases in between. Germline CDR1 ENHRY, CDR2 SYGVKD. Written as DNA, the CDR3 is TGTGCCATCAGTGAACGCGAATGGGAGACCCAGTACTTC. It specifies CAISEREWETQYF.

The chain has TRBV11-2 and TRBJ2-3; possible D gene TRBD1, 6 bases. Per the germline V gene, CDR1 is SGHAT and CDR2 is FQNNGV. The CDR3 consists of 15 residues. Trimming shortened V by 0 bases and J by 3 bases, and 10 bases separated the two germline ends. CDR3 sequence reads: CASSLDGRGTDTQYF. In nucleotides, the CDR3 is TGTGCCAGCAGCTTAGATGGCAGGGGTACAGATACGCAGTATTTT.

The rearrangement joins TRBV13 to TRBJ2-5; 10 nucleotides match TRBD2. The length of the CDR3 is 17 residues. Per the germline V gene, CDR1 is PRHDT and CDR2 is FYEKMQ (reference sequence). The V and J ends lost 1 base and 5 bases, in that order; junction bases with no gene match: 10. CDR3 protein: CASSLALSGGARETQYF. Here the CDR3 DNA reads TGTGCCAGCAGCTTAGCCCTCAGCGGGGGGGCCCGGGAGACCCAGTACTTC.

This clone appeared a few times. The chain couples TRBV3-1 (or the pseudogene TRBV3-2) to TRBJ2-7; D may be TRBD1 (6 bases). V lost 1 base to trimming and J lost 1 base, with 8 bases between them. In germline, CDR1 is LGHDT, CDR2 YNNKEL (reference sequence). The CDR3 totals 14 residues. The CDR3 coding sequence is TGTGCCAGCAGCCAAGCTGACAGGTCCTACGAGCAGTACTTC. Protein product: CASSQADRSYEQYF.

The V and J genes are TRBV5-1 and TRBJ2-1; 8 bases line up with TRBD1. From germline, CDR1 is SGHRS and CDR2 YFSETQ. CDR3 length equals 14 residues. The J segment lost 8 bases and the V segment lost 4 bases, leaving 8 bases of the junction unmatched. The CDR3 sequence: CASSPGTGGHEQFF. The CDR3 nucleotides read TGCGCCAGCAGCCCCGGGACAGGTGGCCATGAGCAGTTCTTC.

The V and J genes are TRBV19 and TRBJ1-1; D not certain. The CDR3 is 13 residues long. V gave up 1 base and J gave up 7 bases, with 10 bases separating them. Germline values: CDR1 LNHDA, CDR2 SQIVND (reference sequence). The CDR3 spells CASSIGGGNEAFF. The CDR3 region has the DNA TGTGCCAGTAGTATAGGCGGCGGCAATGAAGCTTTCTTT.